This entry is about one T cell receptor beta chain. This CDR3 has 16 residues. Germline lookup yields CDR1 LGHNA and CDR2 YNFKEQ. A sample-barcoded 5' primer and a J-beta primer mix were used in a second PCR of roughly 7 to 11 cycles. TCRdb independently ran MiXCR on the 5' RACE reads; one entry per CDR3 protein. The data show around 940,000 distinct CDR3 sequences, 51% seen once. The data are from a study of blood T cells in healthy people across ages. In the study overall: About one barcoded beta molecule per two T cells came from capture by template switching.

The sequence came from a woman aged 55-70 years in good health. The rearrangement joins TRBV4-2 to TRBJ2-5, with 11 bases that match TRBD2. The DNA matches TRBJ2-7 better at its end, which makes the J call doubtful. Input material: blood. The CDR3 DNA is TGTGCCAGCAGCCCAACCCGACTAGCGGGACTCGACGAGCAGTACTTC. Translating it yields CASSPTRLAGLDEQYF.